The present TCR beta chain was sequenced within a study of tumor-infiltrating lymphocytes in primary liver carcinoma. Broader study findings: Among top clones, only about 7-25% appeared in all five tumor regions. The study found tumor-adjacent and tumor-blood pairs overlapped less than tumor region pairs.

CDR3 length: 16 amino acids. TCR beta cDNA came from roughly 0.45 ug total RNA, primed with a constant-region primer. Libraries covering TCR beta were generated through three nested multiplex PCR rounds (using a slightly modified ARM-PCR). It was with TRBV1-TRBV30 forward primers and a C-beta reverse primer that the first two PCR rounds were run, at around 9 cycles each. TCRdb reanalysed the multiplex PCR reads using MiXCR and keeps one entry per CDR3 protein. Among roughly 100,000 distinct CDR3 sequences, around 84% were seen once, and the ten largest hold approximately 21%. Co-extraction of RNA and DNA was performed on roughly 17-32 mg of unsorted bulk tissue. None of the patients had received treatment, and all had chronic HBV infection. Each sampled tumor had five separate regions taken from it. About this clonotype: Its antigen is unknown. Compared with germline, one end of the junction differs, possibly owing to a read error.

This TCR was recovered from a man aged 40-49 years with primary liver carcinoma and hepatitis B virus infection. The chain employs TRBV12-3 or TRBV12-4 and TRBJ1-5; D is undetermined. Sample: liver tumor tissue from sampling region 3. Subset indicated: tumor region T3, left-lateral pole. CDR3 region: CASGLAVAYSNQPQHF. The CDR3 DNA follows: TGTGCCAGCGGTTTAGCCGTCGCATATAGCAATCAGCCCCAGCATTTT.